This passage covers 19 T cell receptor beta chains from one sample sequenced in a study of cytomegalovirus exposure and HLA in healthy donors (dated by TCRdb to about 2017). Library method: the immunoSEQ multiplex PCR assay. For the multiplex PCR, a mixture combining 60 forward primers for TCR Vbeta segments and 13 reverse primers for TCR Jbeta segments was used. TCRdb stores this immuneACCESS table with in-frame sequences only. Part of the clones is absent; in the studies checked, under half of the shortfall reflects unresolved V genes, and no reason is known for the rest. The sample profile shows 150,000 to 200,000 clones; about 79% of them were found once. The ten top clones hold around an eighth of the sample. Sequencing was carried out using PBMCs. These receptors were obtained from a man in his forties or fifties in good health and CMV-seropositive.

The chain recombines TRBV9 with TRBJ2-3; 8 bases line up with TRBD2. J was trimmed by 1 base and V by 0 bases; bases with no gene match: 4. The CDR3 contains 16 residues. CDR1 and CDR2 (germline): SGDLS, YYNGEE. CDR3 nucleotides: TGTGCCAGCAGCGTAGCTACAGCGGGGGGCACAGATACGCAGTATTTT. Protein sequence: CASSVATAGGTDTQYF. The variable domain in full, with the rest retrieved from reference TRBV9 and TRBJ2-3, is DSGVTQTPKHLITATGQRVTLRCSPRSGDLSVYWYQQSLDQGLQFLIQYYNGEERAKGNILERFSAQQFPDLHSELNLSSLELGDSALYFCASSVATAGGTDTQYFGPGTRLTVL.

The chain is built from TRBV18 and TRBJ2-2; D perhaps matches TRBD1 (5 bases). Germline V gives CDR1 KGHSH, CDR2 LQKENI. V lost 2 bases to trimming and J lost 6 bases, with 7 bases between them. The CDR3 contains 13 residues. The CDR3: CASSPIRAGELFF. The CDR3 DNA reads TGTGCCAGCTCACCAATCAGGGCCGGGGAGCTGTTTTTT.

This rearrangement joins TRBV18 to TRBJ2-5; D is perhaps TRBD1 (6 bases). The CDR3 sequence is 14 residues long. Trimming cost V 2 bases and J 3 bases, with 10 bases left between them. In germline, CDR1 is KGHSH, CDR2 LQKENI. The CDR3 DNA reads TGTGCCAGCTCACCAACAGGGTCCGAAGAGACCCAGTACTTC. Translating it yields CASSPTGSEETQYF.

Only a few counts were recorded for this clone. CDR3 protein: CASIDPGQRETQYF. In nucleotides, the CDR3 is TGTGCCAGCATCGACCCGGGACAGCGGGAGACCCAGTACTTC. This chain links TRBV7-8 with TRBJ2-5; 7 nucleotides agree with TRBD1. Per germline, CDR1 SGHVS and CDR2 FQNEAQ. This CDR3 spans 14 amino acids. The ends lost 7 bases at V and 5 bases at J; junction bases unmatched: 10. Full variable domain (rest looked up from reference TRBV7-8 and TRBJ2-5): GAGVSQSPRYKVAKRGQDVALRCDPISGHVSLFWYQQALGQGPEFLTYFQNEAQLDKSGLPSDRFFAERPEGSVSTLKIQRTQQEDSAVYLCASIDPGQRETQYFGPGTRLLVL.

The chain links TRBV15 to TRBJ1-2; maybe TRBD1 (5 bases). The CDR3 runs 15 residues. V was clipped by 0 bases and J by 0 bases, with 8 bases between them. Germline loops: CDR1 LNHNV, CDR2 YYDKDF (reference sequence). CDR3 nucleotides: TGTGCCACCAGCAGAGAAACAGGAGCTAACTATGGCTACACCTTC. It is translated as CATSRETGANYGYTF.

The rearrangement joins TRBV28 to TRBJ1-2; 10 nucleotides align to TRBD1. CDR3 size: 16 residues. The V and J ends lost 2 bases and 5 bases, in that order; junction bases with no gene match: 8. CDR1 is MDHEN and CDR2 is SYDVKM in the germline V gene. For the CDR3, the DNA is TGTGCCAGCAGTTTACCCCTGGGACAGGGGACTTATGGCTACACCTTC. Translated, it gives CASSLPLGQGTYGYTF.

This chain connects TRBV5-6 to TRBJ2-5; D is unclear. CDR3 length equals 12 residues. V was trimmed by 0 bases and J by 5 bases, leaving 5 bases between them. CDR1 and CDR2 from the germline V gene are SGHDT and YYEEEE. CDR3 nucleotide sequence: TGTGCCAGCAGCTTGGCCGTGGAGACCCAGTACTTC. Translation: CASSLAVETQYF.

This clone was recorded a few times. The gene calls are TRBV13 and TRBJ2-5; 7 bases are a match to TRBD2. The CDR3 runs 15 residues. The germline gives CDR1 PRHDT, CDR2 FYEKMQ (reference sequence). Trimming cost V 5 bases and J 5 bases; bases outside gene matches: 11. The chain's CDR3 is CASSPRTRSGETQYF. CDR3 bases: TGTGCCAGCAGCCCCCGGACTAGGAGCGGTGAGACCCAGTACTTC.

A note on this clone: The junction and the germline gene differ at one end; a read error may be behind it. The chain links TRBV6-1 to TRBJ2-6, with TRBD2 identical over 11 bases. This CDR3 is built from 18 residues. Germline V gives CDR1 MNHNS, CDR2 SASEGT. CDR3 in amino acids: CASSGLAGGLSGANVLTF. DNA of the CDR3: TGTGCCAGTAGTGGGCTAGCGGGGGGCCTCTCTGGGGCCAACGTCCTGACTTTC.

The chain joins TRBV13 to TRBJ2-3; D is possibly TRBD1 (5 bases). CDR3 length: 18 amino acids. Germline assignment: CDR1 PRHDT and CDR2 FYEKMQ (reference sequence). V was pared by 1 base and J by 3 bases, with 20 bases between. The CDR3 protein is CASSLDNRQIVRTDTQYF. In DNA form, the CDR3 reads TGTGCCAGCAGCTTAGATAACCGACAGATTGTCCGGACAGATACGCAGTATTTT.

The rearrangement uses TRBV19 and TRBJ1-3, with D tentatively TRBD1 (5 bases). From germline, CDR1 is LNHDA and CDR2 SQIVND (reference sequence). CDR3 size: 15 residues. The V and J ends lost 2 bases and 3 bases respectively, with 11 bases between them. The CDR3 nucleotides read TGTGCCAGTAGTATATACTGGGGCAGTGGAAACACCATATATTTT. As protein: CASSIYWGSGNTIYF.

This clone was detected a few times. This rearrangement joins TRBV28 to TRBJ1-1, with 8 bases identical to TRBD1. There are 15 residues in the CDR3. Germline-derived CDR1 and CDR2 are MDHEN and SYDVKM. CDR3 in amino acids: CAAKAPGGTNTEAFF. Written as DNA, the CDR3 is TGTGCTGCAAAGGCCCCAGGGGGCACGAACACTGAAGCTTTCTTT.

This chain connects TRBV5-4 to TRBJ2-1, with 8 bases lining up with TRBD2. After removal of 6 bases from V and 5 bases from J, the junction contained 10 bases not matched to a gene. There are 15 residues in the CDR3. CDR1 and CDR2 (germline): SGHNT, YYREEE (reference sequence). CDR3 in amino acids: CASTRSGGINNEQFF. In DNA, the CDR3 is TGTGCCAGCACCAGGAGCGGGGGAATAAACAATGAGCAGTTCTTC.

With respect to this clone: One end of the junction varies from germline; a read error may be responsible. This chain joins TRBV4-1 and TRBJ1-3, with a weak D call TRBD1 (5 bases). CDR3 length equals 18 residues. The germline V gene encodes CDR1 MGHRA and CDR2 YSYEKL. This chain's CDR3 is CASSQQKGQGDFGNAIYF. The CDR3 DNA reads TGCGCCAGCAGCCAACAAAAAGGCCAGGGCGATTTTGGAAACGCCATATATTTT.

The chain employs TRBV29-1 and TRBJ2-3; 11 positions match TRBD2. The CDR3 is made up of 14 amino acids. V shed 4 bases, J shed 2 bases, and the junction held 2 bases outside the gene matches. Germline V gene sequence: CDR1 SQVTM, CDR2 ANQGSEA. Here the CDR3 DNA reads TGCAGCGTTGGACTAGCGGGGAACACAGATACGCAGTATTTT. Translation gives CSVGLAGNTDTQYF.

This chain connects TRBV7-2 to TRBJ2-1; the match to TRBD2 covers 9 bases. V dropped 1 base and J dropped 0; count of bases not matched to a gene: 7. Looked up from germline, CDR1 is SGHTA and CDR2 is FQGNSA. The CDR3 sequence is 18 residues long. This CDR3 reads CASSLGLLAGSSYNEQFF. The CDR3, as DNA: TGTGCCAGCAGCTTAGGCCTGCTAGCGGGAAGCTCCTACAATGAGCAGTTCTTC.

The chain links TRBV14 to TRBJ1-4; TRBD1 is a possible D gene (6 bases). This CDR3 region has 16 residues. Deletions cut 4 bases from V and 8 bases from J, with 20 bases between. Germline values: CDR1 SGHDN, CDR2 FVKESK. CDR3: CASSRTSTGRQEKLFF. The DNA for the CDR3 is TGTGCCAGCAGCCGCACTTCGACAGGACGGCAAGAAAAACTGTTTTTT. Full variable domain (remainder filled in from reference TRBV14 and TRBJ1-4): EAGVTQFPSHSVIEKGQTVTLRCDPISGHDNLYWYRRVMGKEIKFLLHFVKESKQDESGMPNNRFLAERTGGTYSTLKVQPAELEDSGVYFCASSRTSTGRQEKLFFGSGTQLSVL.

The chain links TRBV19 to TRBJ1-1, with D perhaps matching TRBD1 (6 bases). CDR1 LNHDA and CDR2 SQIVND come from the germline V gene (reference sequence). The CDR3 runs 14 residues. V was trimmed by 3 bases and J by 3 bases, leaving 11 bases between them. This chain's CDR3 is CASSMGAGDTEAFF. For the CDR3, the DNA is TGTGCCAGTAGTATGGGAGCAGGGGACACTGAAGCTTTCTTT.

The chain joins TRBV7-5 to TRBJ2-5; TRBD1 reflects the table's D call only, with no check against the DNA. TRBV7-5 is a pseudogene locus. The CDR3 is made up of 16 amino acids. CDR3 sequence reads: CVRSLEGQGFGETQYF. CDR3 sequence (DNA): TGTGTCAGAAGCTTAGAGGGACAGGGGTTTGGAGAGACCCAGTACTTC.